Listed here are 8 T cell receptor beta chains from one sample, sequenced in a study of T-cell memory formation after mild COVID-19 (dated by TCRdb to the early 2020s). To prepare the library, 5' RACE was applied. The listed sequencing device is Illumina NovaSeq 6000. The public reads were reprocessed in TCRdb via fastp at Q25 and MiXCR, keeping in-frame beta chains. Here each entry gathers all rows of one CDR3 protein and keeps the most common genes and DNA. The sample includes hundreds of thousands of distinct CDR3 sequences, with roughly 22% observed a single time. The top ten clonotypes cover roughly 8.3% of the sample. The sample taken for sequencing was PBMCs or a T cell subset sorted from them (not recorded which). Receptors originate from an adult woman who had mild COVID-19 (a few samples of this study predate the infection). The sample titles of this study are shuffled in the database, so cell type and time point are left out; the donor was told from shared clones.

This sequence joins TRBV12-3 or TRBV12-4 and TRBJ2-1, with 8 bases that match TRBD1. The junction had 5 bases not matched to a gene; V was cut back by 6 bases and J by 7 bases. The CDR3 sequence is 13 residues long. The chain's CDR3 is CASRDRVGNEQFF. The CDR3 DNA reads as TGTGCCAGCAGGGACAGGGTCGGGAATGAGCAGTTCTTC.

The chain carries TRBV6-2 or TRBV6-3 and TRBJ2-3; D remains unclear. CDR1 is MNHEY, CDR2 SVGEGT, per germline. The CDR3 is made up of 11 amino acids. Trimming stripped 6 bases from V and 6 bases from J, with 7 bases between. This chain's CDR3 is CASSQWDTQYF. CDR3 nucleotide sequence: TGTGCCAGCAGCCAATGGGATACGCAGTATTTT.

Only a few counts were recorded for this clonotype. V and J are TRBV7-9 and TRBJ2-1; 7 bases align to TRBD2. Germline V gives CDR1 SEHNR, CDR2 FQNEAQ (reference sequence). The CDR3 runs to 13 residues. After removal of 6 bases from V and 7 bases from J, the junction contained 6 bases not matched to a gene. For the CDR3, the DNA is TGTGCCAGCAGAGGGAGGGATTCGAATGAGCAGTTCTTC. It codes for CASRGRDSNEQFF.

This chain links TRBV29-1 with TRBJ1-5, with D uncertain. CDR1 and CDR2 from the germline V gene are SQVTM and ANQGSEA. V dropped 5 bases and J dropped 4 bases, with 30 bases sitting between them. The CDR3 spans 19 residues. The CDR3 here is CSVTPFWPFQTPWNQPQHF. DNA for the CDR3: TGCAGCGTTACCCCCTTCTGGCCTTTTCAAACCCCATGGAATCAGCCCCAGCATTTT.

CDR3 bases: TGTGCCAGCAGCTTGGCCGGGGCTAGCGGGGCCGATACGCAGTATTTT. This translates into CASSLAGASGADTQYF. This rearrangement joins TRBV5-4 to TRBJ2-3, with TRBD2 matching over 9 bases. Germline CDR1 is SGHNT and CDR2 is YYREEE (reference sequence). This CDR3 has 16 residues. Trimming removed 0 bases from V and 6 bases from J; junction bases left unmatched: 8. Full variable domain (remainder filled in from reference TRBV5-4 and TRBJ2-3): ETGVTQSPTHLIKTRGQQVTLRCSSQSGHNTVSWYQQALGQGPQFIFQYYREEENGRGNFPPRFSGLQFPNYSSELNVNALELDDSALYLCASSLAGASGADTQYFGPGTRLTVL.

The rearrangement uses TRBV7-3 and TRBJ2-4; D is tentatively TRBD1 or TRBD2 (5 bases each). Germline V gives CDR1 SGHTA, CDR2 FQGTGA. This CDR3 comprises 16 residues. The V and J ends lost 5 bases and 8 bases respectively, with 22 bases between them. The CDR3 coding sequence is TGTGCCAGCAGCACCGGAGGCGGAAGGGGAACGGACATTCAGTACTTC. This codes for CASSTGGGRGTDIQYF. Based on the CDR3 plus reference TRBV7-3 and TRBJ2-4, the full variable domain is GAGVSQTPSNKVTEKGKYVELRCDPISGHTALYWYRQSLGQGPEFLIYFQGTGAADDSGLPNDRFFAVRPEGSVSTLKIQRTERGDSAVYLCASSTGGGRGTDIQYFGAGTRLSVL.

There are a few counts of this clonotype. The chain has TRBV12-3 or TRBV12-4 and TRBJ1-4; D unclear. Trimming removed 3 bases at V and 7 bases at J, with 15 bases between. The CDR3 covers 15 residues. CDR3 in amino acids: CASSFSPQLGEKLFF. The CDR3 DNA reads TGTGCCAGCAGTTTTTCCCCACAATTGGGTGAAAAACTGTTTTTT.

This chain joins TRBV7-3 and TRBJ2-2; D remains unclear. Trimming left V 5 bases short and J 6 bases short, with 10 bases between. This CDR3 has 13 amino acids. The germline gives CDR1 SGHTA, CDR2 FQGTGA. Here the CDR3 reads CASSPPPPGELFF. CDR3 coding DNA: TGTGCCAGCAGCCCCCCACCGCCCGGGGAGCTGTTTTTT.